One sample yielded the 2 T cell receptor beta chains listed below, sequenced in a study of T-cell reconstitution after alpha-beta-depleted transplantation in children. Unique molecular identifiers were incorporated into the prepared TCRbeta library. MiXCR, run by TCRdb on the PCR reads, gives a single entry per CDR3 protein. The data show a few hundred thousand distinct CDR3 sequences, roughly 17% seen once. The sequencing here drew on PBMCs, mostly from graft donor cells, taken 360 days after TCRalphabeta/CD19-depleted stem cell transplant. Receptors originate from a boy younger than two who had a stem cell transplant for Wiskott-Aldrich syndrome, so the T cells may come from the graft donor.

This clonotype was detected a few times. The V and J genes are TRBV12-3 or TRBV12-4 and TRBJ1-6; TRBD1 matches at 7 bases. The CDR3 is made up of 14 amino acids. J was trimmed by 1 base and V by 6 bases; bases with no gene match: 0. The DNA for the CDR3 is TGTGCCAGCAGGGGACAGTCCTATAATTCACCCCTCCACTTT. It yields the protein CASRGQSYNSPLHF.

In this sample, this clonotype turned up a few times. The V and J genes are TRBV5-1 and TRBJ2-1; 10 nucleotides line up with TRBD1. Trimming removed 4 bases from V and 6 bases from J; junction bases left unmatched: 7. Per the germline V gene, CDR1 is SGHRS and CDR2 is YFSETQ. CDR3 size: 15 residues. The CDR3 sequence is CASSHRQGAGNEQFF. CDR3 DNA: TGCGCCAGCAGCCACAGACAGGGGGCTGGCAATGAGCAGTTCTTC.